Included here is one T cell receptor beta chain sequence, with context. The data derive from a study of blood T cell repertoires in COVID-19. Sequencing used immunoSEQ multiplex PCR; TCRdb keeps in-frame clones, though not all of them. The profile shows more than 110,000 clones, over 75% of them singletons. The specimen sequenced was peripheral blood. This TCR was recovered from a man aged 45 to 65 with acute or convalescent COVID-19.

CDR3: CASSITLTGTGGVDTQYF. CDR3 nucleotide sequence: TGTGCCAGCAGCATTACCCTAACCGGGACAGGGGGAGTAGATACGCAGTATTTT. The genes are TRBV5-6 and TRBJ2-3; the match to TRBD1 covers 11 bases. The CDR3 consists of 18 residues. CDR1 is SGHDT and CDR2 is YYEEEE in the germline V gene. V lost 4 bases and J lost 5; bases outside the gene matches: 15.